This is a list of T cell receptor beta chains from one sample in a study of tumor and adjacent non-tumor tissue in lung cancer. One entry per CDR3 protein results from TCRdb running MiXCR on the multiplex PCR reads. The sample includes just over 200,000 distinct CDR3 sequences, 70% to 75% of them seen just once. Specimen: lung tumor tissue. The receptors come from a man in his 60s with non-small cell lung cancer. Each CDR3 is given with its conserved first and last residue. Each record gives: V gene, clone size, CDR3 length, CDR3 protein. Only part of the rows carry a size: once, few, many, or a class if the clone is expanded.

>TRBV11-1|NA|15
CASNPWASGSWELFF
>TRBV6-5|NA|16
CASSYTGTLRSGELLF
>TRBV20-1|NA|13
CSAFRQSQETRYF
>TRBV20-1|NA|13
CSVRARANNEQYF
>TRBV4-3|once|16
CASSLTGVTSTDTQYF
>TRBV5-4|NA|17
CASSQGTQYHGPYGYTF
>TRBV5-1|NA|13
CASSLRDNNEQFF
>TRBV20-1|NA|16
CGASDVDRGGGETQYF
>TRBV6-5|NA|13
CAGSYGGTAAQYF
>TRBV7-8|NA|14
CANSAEREPYVQYF
>TRBV6-2/TRBV6-3|few|18
CASSPGIVLEWKRDTQYF
>TRBV4-2|NA|16
CASRQRPTGLGEKLFF
>TRBV30|medium-sized|11
CAWTAGISAFF
>TRBV6-5|NA|14
CVSKTQWEGIFYTF
>TRBV6-5|NA|15
CASSVTRGEGYEQYF
>TRBV20-1|NA|15
CSATGTSGSQRERYF
>TRBV12-3/TRBV12-4|NA|14
CASSLDGGGQPQHF
>TRBV12-3/TRBV12-4|many|12
CASNRGGNTIYF
>TRBV14|NA|14
CASNQDYRVETQYF
>TRBV11-3|NA|17
CASSPGGYRPQANKQYF
>TRBV5-4|NA|15
CASSPGCGNQETQYF
>TRBV4-2|NA|15
CPSSQDEGAGETQYF
>TRBV4-2|NA|14
CATSQDTDGRRAFF
>TRBV12-3/TRBV12-4|NA|11
CASRTTYTQYF
>TRBV11-3|once|21
CTSSSHVRTSGRSSSYNEQFF
>TRBV4-3|NA|16
CANSLSRQWLDYGYTF
>TRBV20-1|NA|13
CSVGLADGDEQYF
>TRBV20-1|NA|15
CSARGQDGGEWWQYF
>TRBV18|once|15
CASSPTQGSTDTQYF
>TRBV20-1|NA|16
CRAKRDSYFMNTEAFF
>TRBV28|many|15
CASRPRGLGDTEAFF
>TRBV11-2|NA|15
CASSLDQSGRETQYF
>TRBV6-1|few|12
CASTRGSYEQYF
>TRBV20-1|once|15
CSVTSRGMTTDTQYF
>TRBV6-2/TRBV6-3|NA|14
CASKAGQPPAPLHF
>TRBV20-1|many|15
CSARSRASGSYEQYF
>TRBV6-1|NA|14
CASNSPSSYIEQFF